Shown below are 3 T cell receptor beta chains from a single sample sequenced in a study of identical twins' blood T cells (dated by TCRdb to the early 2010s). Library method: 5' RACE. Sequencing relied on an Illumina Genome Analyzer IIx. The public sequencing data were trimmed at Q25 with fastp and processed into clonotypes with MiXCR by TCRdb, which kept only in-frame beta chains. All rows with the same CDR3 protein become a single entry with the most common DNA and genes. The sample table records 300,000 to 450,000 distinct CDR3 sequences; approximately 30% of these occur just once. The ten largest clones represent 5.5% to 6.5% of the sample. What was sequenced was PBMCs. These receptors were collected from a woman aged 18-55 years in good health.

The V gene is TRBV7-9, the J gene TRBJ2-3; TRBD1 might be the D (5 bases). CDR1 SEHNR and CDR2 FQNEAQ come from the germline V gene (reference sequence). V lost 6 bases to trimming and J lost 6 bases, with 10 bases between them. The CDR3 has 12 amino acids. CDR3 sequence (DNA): TGTGCCAGCAGTTCAGGGTCGGATACGCAGTATTTT. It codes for CASSSGSDTQYF. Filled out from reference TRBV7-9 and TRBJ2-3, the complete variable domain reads DTGVSQNPRHKITKRGQNVTFRCDPISEHNRLYWYRQTLGQGPEFLTYFQNEAQLEKSRLLSDRFSAERPKGSFSTLEIQRTEQGDSAMYLCASSSGSDTQYFGPGTRLTVL.

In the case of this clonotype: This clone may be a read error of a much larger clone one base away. The CDR3 reads CASDPPDNQPQHF. The DNA for the CDR3 is TGTGCCAGCGACCCACCCGACAATCAGCCCCAGCATTTT. The gene calls are TRBV6-6 and TRBJ1-5; D not resolved. The germline CDR1 and CDR2 sequences are MNHNY and SVGAGI (reference sequence). The CDR3 consists of 13 residues. V lost 8 bases, J lost 3 bases, and 11 bases lay in between.

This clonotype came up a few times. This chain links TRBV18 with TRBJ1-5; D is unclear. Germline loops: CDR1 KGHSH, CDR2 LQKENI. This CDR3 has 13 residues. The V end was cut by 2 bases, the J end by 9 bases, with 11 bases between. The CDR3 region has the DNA TGTGCCAGCTCACCAAGTAGAGGTCGGCCCCAGCATTTT. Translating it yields CASSPSRGRPQHF.